A selection of T cell receptor beta chains follows, all from one sample in a study of cytotoxic CD8 clonotypes in ibrutinib-treated CLL. Assay: immunoSEQ multiplex PCR; the TCRdb copy retains only in-frame clones and omits some. This table has more than 300,000 clones, around four fifths appearing once. This sample comprised PBMCs, obtained before ibrutinib treatment. The receptor source for this set is a human donor with chronic lymphocytic leukemia. Both conserved end residues are part of each CDR3. The D gene is left open where the match is weak. Expanded clones get a size class; other rows say once, few or many, or leave the size out.

d_gene: TRBD2; v_gene: TRBV5-1; abundance: NA; len: 19; j_gene: TRBJ2-1; CDR3nt: TGCGCCAGCAGCTTGGCCATGGTTAGGAGCGGGAGGGGGCTCAATGAGCAGTTCTTC; CDR3aa: CASSLAMVRSGRGLNEQFF
d_gene: NA; v_gene: TRBV28; abundance: NA; len: 16; j_gene: TRBJ2-5; CDR3nt: TGTGCCAGCAGTTTTCTGCTCGGGGCGGCCCAAGAGACCCAGTACTTC; CDR3aa: CASSFLLGAAQETQYF
d_gene: TRBD1; v_gene: TRBV10-3; abundance: NA; len: 15; j_gene: TRBJ2-1; CDR3nt: TGTGCCATCAGCGCCGGGACAGGGTCTTACAATGAGCAGTTCTTC; CDR3aa: CAISAGTGSYNEQFF
d_gene: TRBD2; v_gene: TRBV4-2; abundance: NA; len: 16; j_gene: TRBJ2-2; CDR3nt: TGTGCCAGCAGCCAAGGGGCTAGCGGGAGGACCGGGGAGCTGTTTTTT; CDR3aa: CASSQGASGRTGELFF
d_gene: TRBD2; v_gene: TRBV27; abundance: NA; len: 15; j_gene: TRBJ2-1; CDR3nt: TGTGCCAGCTCCGAAGGGACTAGCGTGGGCAATGAGCAGTTCTTC; CDR3aa: CASSEGTSVGNEQFF
d_gene: NA; v_gene: TRBV27; abundance: NA; len: 14; j_gene: TRBJ1-2; CDR3nt: TGTGCCAGCAGTCCCCGGAGGGCTAACTATGGCTACACCTTC; CDR3aa: CASSPRRANYGYTF
d_gene: NA; v_gene: TRBV5-1; abundance: NA; len: 13; j_gene: TRBJ2-1; CDR3nt: TGCGCCAGCACAGACGTAGGGAACAATGAGCAGTTCTTC; CDR3aa: CASTDVGNNEQFF
d_gene: NA; v_gene: TRBV2; abundance: NA; len: 11; j_gene: TRBJ1-2; CDR3nt: TGTGCCCAACGGGACGACTATGGCTACACCTTC; CDR3aa: CAQRDDYGYTF
d_gene: TRBD1; v_gene: TRBV6-5; abundance: NA; len: 13; j_gene: TRBJ1-2; CDR3nt: TGTGCCAGCAGTAAGGGACAGGGCTATGGCTACACCTTC; CDR3aa: CASSKGQGYGYTF
d_gene: NA; v_gene: TRBV30; abundance: NA; len: 13; j_gene: TRBJ1-2; CDR3nt: TGTGCCTGGAGTAAACAGGCCTACTATGGCTACACCTTC; CDR3aa: CAWSKQAYYGYTF
d_gene: NA; v_gene: TRBV7-8; abundance: NA; len: 16; j_gene: TRBJ1-4; CDR3nt: TGTGCCAGCAGCTTAGTACAAGGGACAATTAATGAAAAACTGTTTTTT; CDR3aa: CASSLVQGTINEKLFF
d_gene: NA; v_gene: TRBV27; abundance: NA; len: 15; j_gene: TRBJ1-5; CDR3nt: TGTGCCAGCAGTTTTAACAGTTATAGCAATCAGCCCCAGCATTTT; CDR3aa: CASSFNSYSNQPQHF
d_gene: NA; v_gene: TRBV20-1; abundance: NA; len: 10; j_gene: TRBJ1-2; CDR3nt: TGCAGTGTGAGAGGGAATGGCTACACCTTC; CDR3aa: CSVRGNGYTF
d_gene: TRBD1; v_gene: TRBV30; abundance: NA; len: 14; j_gene: TRBJ2-7; CDR3nt: TGTGCCTGGAGAGACAGGGGGTTAATCTACGAGCAGTACTTC; CDR3aa: CAWRDRGLIYEQYF
d_gene: NA; v_gene: TRBV6-6; abundance: NA; len: 16; j_gene: TRBJ2-1; CDR3nt: TGTGCCAGCAGAACTCCCCTAAGTAGCTCCTACAATGAGCAGTTCTTC; CDR3aa: CASRTPLSSSYNEQFF
d_gene: NA; v_gene: TRBV7-9; abundance: NA; len: 13; j_gene: TRBJ2-1; CDR3nt: TGTGCCAGCAGCTTGTCTGGATACAATGAGCAGTTCTTC; CDR3aa: CASSLSGYNEQFF
d_gene: TRBD2; v_gene: TRBV5-1; abundance: NA; len: 17; j_gene: TRBJ2-1; CDR3nt: TGCGCCAGCAGCTCCCGGGGACTAGCGGGAGGAGTATATGAGCAGTTCTTC; CDR3aa: CASSSRGLAGGVYEQFF
d_gene: NA; v_gene: TRBV15; abundance: NA; len: 16; j_gene: TRBJ2-4; CDR3nt: TGTGCCACCAGCAGAGATCCCCCGGGGGCGGGAAACATTCAGTACTTC; CDR3aa: CATSRDPPGAGNIQYF
d_gene: NA; v_gene: TRBV27; abundance: NA; len: 15; j_gene: TRBJ2-7; CDR3nt: TGTGCCAGCAGTTTAGATGGGGTATTGGCCTACGAGCAGTACTTC; CDR3aa: CASSLDGVLAYEQYF
d_gene: NA; v_gene: TRBV7-6; abundance: NA; len: 15; j_gene: TRBJ2-5; CDR3nt: TGTGCCAGCAGCTTAGTCGGATTGGGTATGGAGACCCAGTACTTC; CDR3aa: CASSLVGLGMETQYF
d_gene: TRBD1; v_gene: TRBV30; abundance: few; len: 15; j_gene: TRBJ1-2; CDR3nt: TGTGCCTGGAGTGTAAGGTGGGGACAGGGGTCTGGCTACACCTTC; CDR3aa: CAWSVRWGQGSGYTF
d_gene: TRBD1; v_gene: TRBV5-6; abundance: NA; len: 15; j_gene: TRBJ2-7; CDR3nt: TGTGCCAGCAGCAAAAGGACAGGGAGGTCCTACGAGCAGTACTTC; CDR3aa: CASSKRTGRSYEQYF
d_gene: NA; v_gene: TRBV7-8; abundance: NA; len: 14; j_gene: TRBJ1-3; CDR3nt: TGTGCCAGCAGCTCCTCGACACCGGGAAACACCATATATTTT; CDR3aa: CASSSSTPGNTIYF
d_gene: TRBD2; v_gene: TRBV15; abundance: NA; len: 17; j_gene: TRBJ2-4; CDR3nt: TGTGCCACCAGCAGAGGAACGACTAGCGGGGGAAAAAACATTCAGTACTTC; CDR3aa: CATSRGTTSGGKNIQYF
d_gene: NA; v_gene: TRBV29-1; abundance: NA; len: 14; j_gene: TRBJ2-5; CDR3nt: TGCAGCGTTGAATTACACCTAGGCCTCCAGACCCAGTACTTC; CDR3aa: CSVELHLGLQTQYF
d_gene: NA; v_gene: TRBV7-9; abundance: NA; len: 16; j_gene: TRBJ1-1; CDR3nt: TGTGCCAGCAGCTCCCCTCCCCTATACAGGGCCACTGAAGCTTTCTTT; CDR3aa: CASSSPPLYRATEAFF
d_gene: NA; v_gene: TRBV29-1; abundance: NA; len: 15; j_gene: TRBJ2-1; CDR3nt: TGCAGCGTTGAGACCGGGGTGACGGGATACAATGAGCAGTTCTTC; CDR3aa: CSVETGVTGYNEQFF
d_gene: NA; v_gene: TRBV7-7; abundance: NA; len: 15; j_gene: TRBJ2-5; CDR3nt: TGTGCTAGCAGCTTGATGCCGGCTGTGCCAGAGACCCAGTACTTC; CDR3aa: CASSLMPAVPETQYF
d_gene: TRBD1; v_gene: TRBV4-3; abundance: NA; len: 17; j_gene: TRBJ1-4; CDR3nt: TGCGCCAGCAGCCAAGATGACAGGGGGACAACTAATGAAAAACTGTTTTTT; CDR3aa: CASSQDDRGTTNEKLFF
d_gene: TRBD1; v_gene: TRBV4-3; abundance: NA; len: 15; j_gene: TRBJ1-5; CDR3nt: TGCGCCAGCAGCCAAGATAACCAGGGGGGCCAGCCCCAGCATTTT; CDR3aa: CASSQDNQGGQPQHF
d_gene: NA; v_gene: TRBV30; abundance: NA; len: 14; j_gene: TRBJ2-2; CDR3nt: TGTGCCTGGAGTGTAGTAGGGAACACCGGGGAGCTGTTTTTT; CDR3aa: CAWSVVGNTGELFF
d_gene: NA; v_gene: TRBV5-1; abundance: few; len: 17; j_gene: TRBJ2-3; CDR3nt: TGCGCCAGCAGCTTGGCGCCAGGTTCTGAACGTACAGATACGCAGTATTTT; CDR3aa: CASSLAPGSERTDTQYF
d_gene: TRBD1; v_gene: TRBV10-3; abundance: NA; len: 14; j_gene: TRBJ2-7; CDR3nt: TGTGCCGTGAGTCCACAGGGGGCGAACTACGAGCAGTACTTC; CDR3aa: CAVSPQGANYEQYF
d_gene: NA; v_gene: TRBV21-1; abundance: few; len: 15; j_gene: TRBJ2-7; CDR3nt: TGTGCCAGCAGCAGAACTAGCGGGGAATTCTACGAGCAGTACTTC; CDR3aa: CASSRTSGEFYEQYF
d_gene: NA; v_gene: TRBV2; abundance: NA; len: 15; j_gene: TRBJ1-5; CDR3nt: TGTGCCAGCAGTGAAATCTTGGGAGCACGGCAGCCCCAGCATTTT; CDR3aa: CASSEILGARQPQHF
d_gene: NA; v_gene: TRBV7-9; abundance: NA; len: 15; j_gene: TRBJ1-1; CDR3nt: TGTGCCAGCAGCTCAAACAGGGAATATCCCACTGAAGCTTTCTTT; CDR3aa: CASSSNREYPTEAFF
d_gene: TRBD1; v_gene: TRBV2; abundance: NA; len: 18; j_gene: TRBJ1-1; CDR3nt: TGTGCCAGCAGCCTAGACGGGACAGTACCTCCTCGAGTCACTGAAGCTTTCTTT; CDR3aa: CASSLDGTVPPRVTEAFF
d_gene: TRBD1; v_gene: TRBV4-1; abundance: once; len: 14; j_gene: TRBJ2-7; CDR3nt: TGCGCCAGCAGCCATAGGGACAGCAAGTACGAGCAGTACTTC; CDR3aa: CASSHRDSKYEQYF
d_gene: TRBD1; v_gene: TRBV30; abundance: NA; len: 13; j_gene: TRBJ1-4; CDR3nt: TGTGCCTGGGGGACAGGTTCTAATGAAAAACTGTTTTTT; CDR3aa: CAWGTGSNEKLFF
d_gene: NA; v_gene: TRBV5-4; abundance: NA; len: 14; j_gene: TRBJ1-3; CDR3nt: TGTGCCAGCAGCTTACAGGGATCCGGAAACACCATATATTTT; CDR3aa: CASSLQGSGNTIYF
d_gene: NA; v_gene: TRBV5-1; abundance: NA; len: 15; j_gene: TRBJ2-4; CDR3nt: TGCGCCAGCAGCTTGGTCGGGGGAGCAAGGGACATTCAGTACTTC; CDR3aa: CASSLVGGARDIQYF
d_gene: NA; v_gene: TRBV15; abundance: NA; len: 13; j_gene: TRBJ1-2; CDR3nt: TGTGCCACCAGCGGGTGGGGGATTAATGGCTACACCTTC; CDR3aa: CATSGWGINGYTF
d_gene: TRBD1; v_gene: TRBV6-5; abundance: NA; len: 15; j_gene: TRBJ1-5; CDR3nt: TGTGCCAGCAGTCAGACAGGGGGAAGCAATCAGCCCCAGCATTTT; CDR3aa: CASSQTGGSNQPQHF
d_gene: NA; v_gene: TRBV12-5; abundance: NA; len: 15; j_gene: TRBJ2-2; CDR3nt: TGTGCTAGTGGTTTGGTTTCGGGGTACACCGGGGAGCTGTTTTTT; CDR3aa: CASGLVSGYTGELFF
d_gene: NA; v_gene: TRBV7-7; abundance: NA; len: 13; j_gene: TRBJ2-5; CDR3nt: TGTGCCAGCAGCTCGGACAGTCAAGAGACCCAGTACTTC; CDR3aa: CASSSDSQETQYF
d_gene: NA; v_gene: TRBV16; abundance: NA; len: 14; j_gene: TRBJ2-7; CDR3nt: TGTGCCAGCAGCCAATCAGGGTTGGTCTACGAGCAGTACTTC; CDR3aa: CASSQSGLVYEQYF
d_gene: NA; v_gene: TRBV5-1; abundance: NA; len: 14; j_gene: TRBJ2-7; CDR3nt: TGCGCCAGCAGCCAAGGCAGCGGCTCCTACGAGCAGTACTTC; CDR3aa: CASSQGSGSYEQYF
d_gene: NA; v_gene: TRBV6-6; abundance: NA; len: 15; j_gene: TRBJ1-5; CDR3nt: TGTGCCAGCAGTCGGGACACCTATAGCAATCAGCCCCAGCATTTT; CDR3aa: CASSRDTYSNQPQHF
d_gene: NA; v_gene: TRBV15; abundance: NA; len: 14; j_gene: TRBJ1-5; CDR3nt: TGTGCCACCAGCACCCAGGGGCGCAATCAGCCCCAGCATTTT; CDR3aa: CATSTQGRNQPQHF
d_gene: NA; v_gene: TRBV29-1; abundance: NA; len: 12; j_gene: TRBJ1-1; CDR3nt: TGCAGCGCAGGGTGGGCCGGGACTGAAGCTTTCTTT; CDR3aa: CSAGWAGTEAFF
d_gene: TRBD1; v_gene: TRBV6-6; abundance: NA; len: 15; j_gene: TRBJ1-3; CDR3nt: TGTGCCAGCAATACAGGGGAGGGCTCTGGAAACACCATATATTTT; CDR3aa: CASNTGEGSGNTIYF
d_gene: NA; v_gene: TRBV27; abundance: NA; len: 15; j_gene: TRBJ1-1; CDR3nt: TGTGCCAGCAGCCCACAGGTCAACATGAACACTGAAGCTTTCTTT; CDR3aa: CASSPQVNMNTEAFF
d_gene: NA; v_gene: TRBV7-9; abundance: NA; len: 15; j_gene: TRBJ2-7; CDR3nt: TGTGCCAGCAGCTTAGGTTGGCGGGATCGGGGCGAGCAGTACTTC; CDR3aa: CASSLGWRDRGEQYF
d_gene: NA; v_gene: TRBV19; abundance: NA; len: 13; j_gene: TRBJ2-7; CDR3nt: TGTGCCAGTAGTGTCAGCGGAATCTACGAGCAGTACTTC; CDR3aa: CASSVSGIYEQYF
d_gene: TRBD2; v_gene: TRBV4-3; abundance: NA; len: 15; j_gene: TRBJ2-7; CDR3nt: TGCGCCAGCAGCCCAGCCAAGGGAGCGGGATACGAGCAGTACTTC; CDR3aa: CASSPAKGAGYEQYF
d_gene: NA; v_gene: TRBV27; abundance: NA; len: 14; j_gene: TRBJ2-7; CDR3nt: TGTGCCAGCAGTTCCTTCTCAGGCGAATACGAGCAGTACTTC; CDR3aa: CASSSFSGEYEQYF